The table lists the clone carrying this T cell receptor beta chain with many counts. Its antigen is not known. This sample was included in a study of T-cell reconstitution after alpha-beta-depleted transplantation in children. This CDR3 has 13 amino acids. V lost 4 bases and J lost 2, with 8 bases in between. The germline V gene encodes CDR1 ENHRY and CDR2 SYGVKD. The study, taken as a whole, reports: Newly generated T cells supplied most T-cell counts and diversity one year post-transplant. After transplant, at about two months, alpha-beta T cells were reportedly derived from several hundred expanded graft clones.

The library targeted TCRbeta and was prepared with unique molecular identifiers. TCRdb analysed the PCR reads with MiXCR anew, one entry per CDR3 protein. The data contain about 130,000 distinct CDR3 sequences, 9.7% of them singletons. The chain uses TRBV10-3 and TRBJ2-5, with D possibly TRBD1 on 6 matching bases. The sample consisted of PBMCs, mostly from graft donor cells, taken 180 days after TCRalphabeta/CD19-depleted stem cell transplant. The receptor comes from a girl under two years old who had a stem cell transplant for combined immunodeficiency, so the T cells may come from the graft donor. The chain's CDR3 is CAISGQVQETQYF. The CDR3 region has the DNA TGTGCCATCAGTGGACAGGTTCAAGAGACCCAGTACTTC.